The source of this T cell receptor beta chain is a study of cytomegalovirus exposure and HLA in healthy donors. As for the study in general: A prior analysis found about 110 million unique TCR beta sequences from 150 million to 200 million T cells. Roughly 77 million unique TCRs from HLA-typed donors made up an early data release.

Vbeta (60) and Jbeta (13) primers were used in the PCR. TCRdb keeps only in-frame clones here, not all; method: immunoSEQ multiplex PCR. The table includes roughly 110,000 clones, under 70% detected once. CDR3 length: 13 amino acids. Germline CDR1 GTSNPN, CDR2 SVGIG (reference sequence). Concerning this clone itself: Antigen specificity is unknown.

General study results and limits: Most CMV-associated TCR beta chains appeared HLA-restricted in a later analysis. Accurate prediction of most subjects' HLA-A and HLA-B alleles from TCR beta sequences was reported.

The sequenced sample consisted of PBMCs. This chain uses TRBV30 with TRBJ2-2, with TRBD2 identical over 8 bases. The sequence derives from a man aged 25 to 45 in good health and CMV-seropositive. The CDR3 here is CGGGGINTGELFF. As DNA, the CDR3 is TGTGGCGGCGGGGGGATTAACACCGGGGAGCTGTTTTTT.